This T cell receptor beta chain appears in the sequencing data of a study of blood T cell repertoires in COVID-19. Repertoires were generated with immunoSEQ multiplex PCR, while TCRdb's copy carries only in-frame clones and drops some. This sample has 40,000 to 55,000 clones, with roughly 89% found just once. Trimming cost V 3 bases and J 7 bases, with 12 bases left between them. This CDR3 region has 14 residues. Germline CDR1 is LNHDA and CDR2 is SQIVND (reference sequence). The sequencing input was peripheral blood. This clonotype originated in a woman aged 80 or older with acute or convalescent COVID-19. This chain links TRBV19 with TRBJ1-4; the D is unclear. The CDR3 sequence: CASSISGMSEKLFF. In DNA, the CDR3 is TGTGCCAGTAGTATCTCGGGGATGAGTGAAAAACTGTTTTTT.